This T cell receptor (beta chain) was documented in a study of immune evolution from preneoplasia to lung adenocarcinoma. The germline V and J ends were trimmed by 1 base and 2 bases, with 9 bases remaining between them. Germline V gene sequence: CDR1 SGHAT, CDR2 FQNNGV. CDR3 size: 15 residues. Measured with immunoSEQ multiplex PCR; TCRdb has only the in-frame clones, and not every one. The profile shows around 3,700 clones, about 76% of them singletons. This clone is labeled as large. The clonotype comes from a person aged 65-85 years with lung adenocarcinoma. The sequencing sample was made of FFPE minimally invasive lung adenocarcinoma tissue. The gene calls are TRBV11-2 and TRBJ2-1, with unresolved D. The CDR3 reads CASSLATYAYNEQFF. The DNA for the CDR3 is TGTGCCAGCAGCTTAGCGACTTACGCCTACAATGAGCAGTTCTTC.